These T cell receptor beta chains were read from a single sample in a study of spatial heterogeneity in lung cancer. TCRdb passed the 5' RACE reads through MiXCR, listing each CDR3 protein once. The data show some 11,000 distinct CDR3 sequences, 5.1% seen once. Sequencing was performed on lung tumor tissue, taken at surgery. These TCRs come from a male donor with early-stage non-small cell lung cancer. Each CDR3 is given with its conserved first and last residue. Each record gives: V gene, clone size, J gene, D gene, CDR3 length, CDR3 DNA, CDR3 protein. A D gene is named only where the DNA matches it firmly. Clone size appears in some rows only: once, few, many, or a class for an expanded clone.

>TRBV27|many|TRBJ2-7|-|11
TGTGCCAGCAGTCCGCCCCCCGAGCAGTACTTC
CASSPPPEQYF
>TRBV28|many|TRBJ1-5|-|15
TGTGCCAGCAGGCGGGGGGCGAGTAGCAATCAGCCCCAGCATTTT
CASRRGASSNQPQHF
>TRBV29-1|many|TRBJ2-3|TRBD2|14
TGCAGCGTCCAGCCGGGACTAATAGCAGATACGCAGTATTTT
CSVQPGLIADTQYF
>TRBV11-2|medium-sized|TRBJ2-1|-|13
TGTGCCAGCAGCTCAGGCCCTTACAATGAGCAGTTCTTC
CASSSGPYNEQFF
>TRBV6-1|many|TRBJ2-7|-|15
TGTGCCAGCAGTGGCCGGGAACAGCTAACCTACGAGCAGTACTTC
CASSGREQLTYEQYF
>TRBV6-2/TRBV6-3|-|TRBJ2-7|-|15
TGTGCCAGCAGCGCACCTGAGGGCAGGGGATACGAGCAGTACTTC
CASSAPEGRGYEQYF
>TRBV5-1|medium-sized|TRBJ1-4|TRBD1|19
TGCGCCAGCAGCCCGGGAATGACAGGGTTCTTTCGGAACAATGAAAAACTGTTTTTT
CASSPGMTGFFRNNEKLFF
>TRBV6-5|many|TRBJ1-6|-|13
TGTGCCAGCAGTTACTCCCCTAATTCACCCCTCCACTTT
CASSYSPNSPLHF
>TRBV27|many|TRBJ2-7|-|15
TGTGCCAGCAGCTATGACATGCGGAGCTCCTACGAGCAGTACTTC
CASSYDMRSSYEQYF
>TRBV28|medium-sized|TRBJ1-2|-|11
TGTGTTAGCCGAAATAACTATGGCTACACCTTC
CVSRNNYGYTF
>TRBV2|many|TRBJ2-7|-|16
TGTGCCAGCAGTGAAGAAGGGCGGACTCTTACCTACGAGCAGTACTTC
CASSEEGRTLTYEQYF
>TRBV28|many|TRBJ1-1|-|14
TGTGCCAGCAGTCCCCCAGGGACACCAATTTCTCCCCTTTTT
CASSPPGTPISPLF
>TRBV6-5|many|TRBJ1-2|TRBD1|13
TGTGCCAGCAGGGCTGGGACAGGCTATGGCTACACCTTC
CASRAGTGYGYTF
>TRBV27|medium-sized|TRBJ2-1|-|15
TGTGCCAGCAGTTTATGTCAACGAGGGGACTGCACTCAGTTCTTC
CASSLCQRGDCTQFF
>TRBV29-1|large|TRBJ2-5|-|13
TGCAGCACTAATGGCGGGGCCCTGGAGACCCAGTACTTC
CSTNGGALETQYF
>TRBV4-3|many|TRBJ1-6|-|16
TGCGCCAGCAGCTCAAGGGTAGTCTCCTATAATTCACCCCTCCACTTT
CASSSRVVSYNSPLHF
>TRBV3-1|medium-sized|TRBJ2-2|-|14
TGTGCCAGCAGCCAACAGGGGAACACCGGGGAGCTGTTTTTT
CASSQQGNTGELFF
>TRBV20-1|many|TRBJ2-2|TRBD1|15
TGCAGTGCTAGATCATCAGGGGGCCGCACCGGGGAGCTGTTTTTT
CSARSSGGRTGELFF
>TRBV4-2|many|TRBJ1-5|-|13
TGTGCCAGCAGCCAACTTAACGATCAGCCCCAGCATTTT
CASSQLNDQPQHF
>TRBV27|once|TRBJ2-4|TRBD1|18
TGTGCCAGCAGTTTCCGGGACAGAGAATTGCTAGCCAAAAACATTCAGTACTTC
CASSFRDRELLAKNIQYF
>TRBV7-9|many|TRBJ1-6|-|16
TGTGCCAGCAGCGCCTACTCAGGGGTAGCTAATTCACCCCTCCACTTT
CASSAYSGVANSPLHF
>TRBV9|many|TRBJ1-6|-|15
TGTGCCAGCAGCGATCAGGGTGGAGGGAATTCACCCCTCCACTTT
CASSDQGGGNSPLHF
>TRBV6-6|many|TRBJ1-6|-|13
TGTGCCAGCAGTTACTCCTCGGATTCACCCCTCCACTTT
CASSYSSDSPLHF
>TRBV20-1|medium-sized|TRBJ2-7|-|13
TGCAGTGCCGTAGACATAGGAACCTACGAGCAGTACTTC
CSAVDIGTYEQYF
>TRBV28|many|TRBJ1-2|TRBD1|15
TGTGCCAGCACCCCCGCCGGGACAGGGGACTATGGCTACACCTTC
CASTPAGTGDYGYTF
>TRBV28|many|TRBJ1-5|-|12
TGTGCCAGCAGTCCCCCGAATCAGCCCCAGCATTTT
CASSPPNQPQHF